The source of this T cell receptor beta chain is a study of blood T cell repertoires in COVID-19. Across the study: The United States, Italy and Spain supplied acute and convalescent COVID-19 samples. In each case, the material was cDNA or gDNA derived from T cells, B-cell-depleted T cells, or PBMCs.

V gave up 8 bases and J gave up 0 bases, with 10 bases separating them. There are 13 residues in the CDR3. In the authors' workflow: Reference gene primer amplification in the assay estimated nucleated cell counts. Produced via immunoSEQ multiplex PCR; TCRdb's table is partial and in-frame only. V and J calls and clone size come straight from that table; D and trimming were deduced from the DNA. This table has about 250,000 clones, 65% to 90% appearing once. The rearrangement uses TRBV12-3 or TRBV12-4 and TRBJ1-2, with D possibly being TRBD1 (6 bases). This receptor was taken from a woman aged 70-85 years with acute or convalescent COVID-19. The sample consisted of peripheral blood. The CDR3 sequence is CASVRDTNYGYTF. Written as DNA, the CDR3 is TGTGCCAGCGTCCGGGACACTAACTATGGCTACACCTTC.